This T cell receptor (beta chain) appears in the sequencing data of a study of OX40 agonist ivuxolimab in advanced cancers. Repertoires were generated with immunoSEQ multiplex PCR, while TCRdb's copy carries only in-frame clones and drops some. The data contain about 62,000 clones, about 85% of them singletons. The sequencing here drew on CD4+ or CD8+ T cells sorted from blood, taken in a trial of the OX40 agonist ivuxolimab. This clonotype originated in an adult with an advanced solid tumor such as melanoma, head and neck, liver or kidney cancer.

The chain's CDR3 is CASSFGIAGGAYNEQFF. The CDR3 coding sequence is TGTGCCAGCAGCTTTGGGATAGCGGGAGGGGCCTACAATGAGCAGTTCTTC. The chain carries TRBV5-6 and TRBJ2-1; 11 bases agree with TRBD2. After removal of 2 bases from V and 2 bases from J, the junction contained 6 bases not matched to a gene. Per the germline V gene, CDR1 is SGHDT and CDR2 is YYEEEE. The length of the CDR3 is 17 residues.